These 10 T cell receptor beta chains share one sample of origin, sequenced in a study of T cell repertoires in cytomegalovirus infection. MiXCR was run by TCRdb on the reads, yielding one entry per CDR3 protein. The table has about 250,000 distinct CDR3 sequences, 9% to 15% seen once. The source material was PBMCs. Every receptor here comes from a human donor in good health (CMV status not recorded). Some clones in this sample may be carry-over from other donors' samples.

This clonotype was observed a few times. Here the CDR3 DNA reads TGCAGCGTTGAACCCACTGGTGGGGGGACTGAAGCTTTCTTT. As protein: CSVEPTGGGTEAFF. The chain uses TRBV29-1 and TRBJ1-1; weak D call: TRBD1 (5 bases). Germline V gene data show CDR1 as SQVTM and CDR2 as ANQGSEA. The CDR3 loop spans 14 amino acids. Trimming took 2 bases from V and 5 from J, leaving 15 bases between them.

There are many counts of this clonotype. The CDR3 here is CASSDSLEYSYEQYF. The CDR3 bases are TGTGCCAGTAGTGACAGCCTTGAGTACTCCTACGAGCAGTACTTC. The genes are TRBV19 and TRBJ2-7, with D possibly matching TRBD1 (5 bases). The germline gives CDR1 LNHDA, CDR2 SQIVND (reference sequence). There are 15 residues in the CDR3. The ends were cut back, 5 bases at V and 0 bases at J, with 14 bases in the middle.

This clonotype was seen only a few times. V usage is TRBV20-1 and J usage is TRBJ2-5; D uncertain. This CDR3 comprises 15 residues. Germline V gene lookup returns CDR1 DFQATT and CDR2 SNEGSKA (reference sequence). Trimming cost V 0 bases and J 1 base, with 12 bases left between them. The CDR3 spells CSARDRLGIQETQYF. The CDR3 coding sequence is TGCAGTGCTAGAGACCGCCTAGGGATCCAAGAGACCCAGTACTTC.

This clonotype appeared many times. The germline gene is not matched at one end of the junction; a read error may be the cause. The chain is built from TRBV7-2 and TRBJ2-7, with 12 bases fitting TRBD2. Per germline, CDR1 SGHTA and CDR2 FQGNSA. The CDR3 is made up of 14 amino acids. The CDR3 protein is CASSVNLAGGGRDF. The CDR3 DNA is TGTGCCAGCAGCGTAAATCTAGCGGGAGGGGGGCGGGACTTC.

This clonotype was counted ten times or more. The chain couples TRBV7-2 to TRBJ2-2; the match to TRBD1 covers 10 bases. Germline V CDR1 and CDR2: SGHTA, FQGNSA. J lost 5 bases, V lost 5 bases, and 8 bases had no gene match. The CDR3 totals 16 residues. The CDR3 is CASSPTGGRRTGELFF. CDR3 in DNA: TGTGCCAGCAGCCCGACAGGGGGCAGGCGGACCGGGGAGCTGTTTTTT.

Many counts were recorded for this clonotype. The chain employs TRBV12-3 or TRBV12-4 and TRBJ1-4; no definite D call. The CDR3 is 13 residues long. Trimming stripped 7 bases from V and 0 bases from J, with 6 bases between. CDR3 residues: CASNGPTNEKLFF. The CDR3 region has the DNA TGTGCCAGCAATGGACCAACTAATGAAAAACTGTTTTTT.

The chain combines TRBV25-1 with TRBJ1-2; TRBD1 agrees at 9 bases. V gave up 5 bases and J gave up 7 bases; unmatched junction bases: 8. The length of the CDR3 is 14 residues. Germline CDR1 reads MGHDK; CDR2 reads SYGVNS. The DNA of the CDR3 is TGTGCCAGCAGTCTCCGGGACAGGGCAAGTGGCTACACCTTC. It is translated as CASSLRDRASGYTF.

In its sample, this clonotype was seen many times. The CDR3 loop reads CASSLQGLAPYNEQFF. DNA of the CDR3: TGTGCCAGCAGCTTACAGGGATTGGCCCCTTACAATGAGCAGTTCTTC. This chain links TRBV7-2 with TRBJ2-1; D possibly corresponds to TRBD1 (5 bases). Germline CDR1 and CDR2: SGHTA and FQGNSA. Between the trimmed V and J ends, which lost 2 bases and 4 bases, there was a span of 15 bases. The CDR3 contains 16 residues.

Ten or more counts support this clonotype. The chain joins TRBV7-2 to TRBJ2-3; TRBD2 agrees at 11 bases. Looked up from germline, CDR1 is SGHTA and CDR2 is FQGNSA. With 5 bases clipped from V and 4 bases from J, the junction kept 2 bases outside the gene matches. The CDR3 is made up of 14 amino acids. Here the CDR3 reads CASSPGLAADTQYF. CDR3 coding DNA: TGTGCCAGCAGCCCGGGACTAGCGGCAGATACGCAGTATTTT.

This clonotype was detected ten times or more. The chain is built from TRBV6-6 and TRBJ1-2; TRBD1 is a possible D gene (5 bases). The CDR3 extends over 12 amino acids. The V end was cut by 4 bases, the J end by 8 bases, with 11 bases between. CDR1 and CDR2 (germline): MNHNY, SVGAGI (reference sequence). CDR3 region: CASSSWGRGYTF. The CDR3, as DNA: TGTGCCAGCAGTTCATGGGGCAGGGGCTACACCTTC.